This T cell receptor (beta chain) derives from a study of CD8 T cells in Susac syndrome. The CDR3 runs 16 residues. V dropped 4 bases and J dropped 3; count of bases not matched to a gene: 7. Germline loops: CDR1 SGHTA, CDR2 FQGNSA. Random-hexamer reverse transcription was applied to roughly 0.5 to 1 ug RNA. TCRdb re-derived calls from the immunoSEQ multiplex PCR reads in MiXCR, one entry per CDR3 protein. The sample yields roughly 200,000 distinct CDR3 sequences, 90% to 95% seen once. The gene calls are TRBV7-2 and TRBJ2-7; 12 nucleotides match TRBD1. Input material: CD4+ T cells from PBMCs. The source is a human donor with Susac syndrome. CDR3 bases: TGTGCCAGCAGCTCCCCGGGACAGGGGGCATTCTACGAGCAGTACTTC. Translating gives CASSSPGQGAFYEQYF.